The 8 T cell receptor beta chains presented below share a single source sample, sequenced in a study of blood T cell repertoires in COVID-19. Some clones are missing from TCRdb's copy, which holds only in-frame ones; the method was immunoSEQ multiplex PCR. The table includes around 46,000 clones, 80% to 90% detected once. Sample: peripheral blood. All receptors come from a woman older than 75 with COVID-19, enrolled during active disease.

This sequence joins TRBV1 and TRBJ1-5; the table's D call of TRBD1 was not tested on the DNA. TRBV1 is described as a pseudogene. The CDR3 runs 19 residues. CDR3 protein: CTSSQDSLFRQGSNQPQHF. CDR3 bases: TGCACCAGCAGCCAAGATAGCCTCTTTAGACAGGGTAGCAATCAGCCCCAGCATTTT.

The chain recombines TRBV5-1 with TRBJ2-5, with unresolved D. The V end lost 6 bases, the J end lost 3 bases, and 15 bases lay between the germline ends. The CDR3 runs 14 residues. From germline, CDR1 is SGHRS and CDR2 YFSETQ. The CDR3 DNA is TGCGCCAGCAACCCTGGGCAGCAAAAAGAGACCCAGTACTTC. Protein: CASNPGQQKETQYF.

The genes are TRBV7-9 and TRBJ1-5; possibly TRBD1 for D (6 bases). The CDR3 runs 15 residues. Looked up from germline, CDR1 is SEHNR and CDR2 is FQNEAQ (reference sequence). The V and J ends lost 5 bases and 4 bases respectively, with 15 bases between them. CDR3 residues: CASSPGTRVNQPQHF. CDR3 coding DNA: TGTGCCAGCAGCCCCGGGACACGGGTAAATCAGCCCCAGCATTTT.

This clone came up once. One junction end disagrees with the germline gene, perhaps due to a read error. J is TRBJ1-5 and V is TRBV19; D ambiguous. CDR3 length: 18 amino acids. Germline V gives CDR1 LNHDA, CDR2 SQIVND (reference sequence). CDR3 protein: CASSFGGSVKSCGQPQHF. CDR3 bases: TGTGCGAGTAGTTTTGGTGGCAGTGTGAAATCTTGTGGTCAGCCCCAGCATTTT.

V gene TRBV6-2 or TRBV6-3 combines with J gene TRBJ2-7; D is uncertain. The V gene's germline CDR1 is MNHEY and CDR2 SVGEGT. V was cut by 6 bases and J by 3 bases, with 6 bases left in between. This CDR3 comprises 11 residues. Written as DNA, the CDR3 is TGTGCCAGCAGCCAACACTACGAGCAGTACTTC. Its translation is CASSQHYEQYF.

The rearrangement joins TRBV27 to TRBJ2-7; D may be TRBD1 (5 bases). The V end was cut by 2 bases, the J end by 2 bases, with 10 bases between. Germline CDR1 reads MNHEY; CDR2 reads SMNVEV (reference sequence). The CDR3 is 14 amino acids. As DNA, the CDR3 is TGTGCCAGCAGTTTACAGGGTCCGACCTACGAGCAGTACTTC. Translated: CASSLQGPTYEQYF.

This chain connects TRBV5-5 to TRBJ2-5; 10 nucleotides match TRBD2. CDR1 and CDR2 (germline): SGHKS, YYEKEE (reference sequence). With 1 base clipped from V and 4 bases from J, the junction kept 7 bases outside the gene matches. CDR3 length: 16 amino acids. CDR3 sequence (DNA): TGTGCCAGCAGCTTGAGGCTAGCGGGGGTAGGAGAGACCCAGTACTTC. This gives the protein CASSLRLAGVGETQYF.

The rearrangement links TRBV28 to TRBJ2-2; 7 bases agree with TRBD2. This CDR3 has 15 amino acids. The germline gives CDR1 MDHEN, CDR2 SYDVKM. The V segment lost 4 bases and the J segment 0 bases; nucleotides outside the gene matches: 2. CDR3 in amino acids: CASSWGRANTGELFF. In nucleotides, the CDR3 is TGTGCCAGCAGTTGGGGGAGGGCGAACACCGGGGAGCTGTTTTTT. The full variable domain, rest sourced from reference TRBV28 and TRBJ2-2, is DVKVTQSSRYLVKRTGEKVFLECVQDMDHENMFWYRQDPGLGLRLIYFSYDVKMKEKGDIPEGYSVSREKKERFSLILESASTNQTSMYLCASSWGRANTGELFFGEGSRLTVL.